These 15 T cell receptor beta chains were sequenced from one sample in a study of blood T cells in healthy people across ages. A second PCR of roughly 7 to 11 cycles used a sample-barcoded 5' primer and a J-beta primer mix. TCRdb fed the 5' RACE reads into MiXCR, producing one record per CDR3 protein. Of roughly 1.5 million distinct CDR3 sequences in the sample, about 45% were seen once. Input material: blood. These receptors were collected from a woman younger than 30 in good health.

A few counts support this clonotype. The V gene is TRBV18, the J gene TRBJ1-5; 8 nucleotides align to TRBD1. Losses at the gene ends were 4 bases for V and 5 bases for J; bases not matched to a gene: 7. CDR1 is KGHSH, CDR2 LQKENI, per germline. The CDR3 runs 15 residues. The DNA for the CDR3 is TGTGCCAGCTCACGAGGACAGGGAGGGGATCAGCCCCAGCATTTT. This gives the protein CASSRGQGGDQPQHF.

The rearrangement joins TRBV3-1 to TRBJ2-1; the match to TRBD2 covers 9 bases. Looked up from germline, CDR1 is LGHDT and CDR2 is YNNKEL (reference sequence). Trimming at V came to 3 bases and at J to 3 bases, leaving 6 bases not matched to a gene. This CDR3 spans 16 amino acids. The CDR3 DNA sequence: TGTGCCAGCAGCCACCGGGCTAGCGGGGTCTACAATGAGCAGTTCTTC. Amino acids: CASSHRASGVYNEQFF.

In DNA, the CDR3 is TGTGCCAGCAGCCAAGGGGTGACAGGGAGCACAGATACGCAGTATTTT. This sequence encodes CASSQGVTGSTDTQYF. V and J are TRBV3-1 and TRBJ2-3; TRBD1 agrees at 7 bases. The CDR3 is made up of 16 amino acids. Germline-derived CDR1 and CDR2 are LGHDT and YNNKEL (reference sequence). With 1 base clipped from V and 0 bases from J, the junction kept 4 bases outside the gene matches.

On this clonotype itself: At one end, the junction sequence differs from germline, possibly due to a read error. The chain links TRBV7-2 to TRBJ1-4; no definite D call. The CDR3 spans 16 residues. From germline, CDR1 is SGHTA and CDR2 FQGNSA. The CDR3 DNA reads as TGTGTCAGCAGCTTAGCAGGTGTCCTACTTAATGAAAAACTGTTTTTT. Translated: CVSSLAGVLLNEKLFF. The complete variable domain, with remaining parts taken from reference TRBV7-2 and TRBJ1-4, reads GAGVSQSPSNKVTEKGKDVELRCDPISGHTALYWYRQSLGQGLEFLIYFQGNSAPDKSGLPSDRFSAERTGGSVSTLTIQRTQQEDSAVYLCVSSLAGVLLNEKLFFGSGTQLSVL.

The chain links TRBV6-5 to TRBJ2-3; possibly TRBD1 or TRBD2 for D (6 bases each). This CDR3 comprises 15 residues. V lost 6 bases and J lost 6, with 19 bases in between. Germline lookup yields CDR1 MNHEY and CDR2 SVGAGI. The CDR3 DNA is TGTGCCAGCAGCCACTTCGGGAGTGGGGGCGATACGCAGTATTTT. It specifies CASSHFGSGGDTQYF.

The chain is built from TRBV2 and TRBJ2-1; weak D call: TRBD2 (5 bases). The CDR3 covers 16 residues. Looked up from germline, CDR1 is SNHLY and CDR2 is FYNNEI. Trimming shortened V by 2 bases and J by 2 bases, and 13 bases separated the two germline ends. CDR3 sequence (DNA): TGTGCCAGCAGTGAATATAGGCAGCGGCCCTACAATGAGCAGTTCTTC. Encoded protein: CASSEYRQRPYNEQFF.

This clonotype was detected a few times. The chain joins TRBV10-3 to TRBJ2-7; D unclear. The CDR3 sequence is 11 residues long. The V end lost 5 bases, the J end lost 3 bases, and 5 bases lay between the germline ends. Germline-derived CDR1 and CDR2 are ENHRY and SYGVKD. CDR3: CAISNYYEQYF. CDR3 nucleotide sequence: TGTGCCATCAGTAATTACTACGAGCAGTACTTC.

The V gene is TRBV5-6, the J gene TRBJ1-4; D gene uncertain. This CDR3 contains 16 residues. CDR1 is SGHDT and CDR2 is YYEEEE in the germline V gene. Trimming pared 4 bases from V and 8 bases from J, leaving 21 bases between. CDR3 nucleotide sequence: TGTGCCAGCAGCCTTTACCTGCAGTCGCCCATCGAAAAACTGTTTTTT. It is translated as CASSLYLQSPIEKLFF. Drawing the rest from reference TRBV5-6 and TRBJ1-4, the complete variable domain is DAGVTQSPTHLIKTRGQQVTLRCSPKSGHDTVSWYQQALGQGPQFIFQYYEEEERQRGNFPDRFSGHQFPNYSSELNVNALLLGDSALYLCASSLYLQSPIEKLFFGSGTQLSVL.

This clonotype was detected a few times. The V and J genes are TRBV5-1 and TRBJ2-7; 9 bases align to TRBD2. V was pared by 0 bases and J by 6 bases, with 4 bases of the junction left unmatched. The CDR3 loop spans 14 amino acids. Germline V lookup: CDR1 SGHRS, CDR2 YFSETQ. The CDR3 region is CASSLVLLAGEQYF. Here the CDR3 DNA reads TGCGCCAGCAGCTTGGTTCTACTAGCGGGCGAGCAGTACTTC.

The J gene is TRBJ1-2, the V gene TRBV20-1, with a possible D match to TRBD1 (6 bases). V lost 6 bases, J lost 7 bases, and 15 bases lay in between. Germline CDR1 DFQATT, CDR2 SNEGSKA (reference sequence). This CDR3 spans 12 amino acids. CDR3 loop: CSAKELGGGYTF. The CDR3 region has the DNA TGCAGTGCGAAGGAGCTAGGGGGTGGCTACACCTTC.

This clonotype was seen more than once but under ten times. The V and J genes are TRBV7-9 and TRBJ1-1; TRBD1 agrees at 8 bases. The CDR3 loop spans 19 amino acids. J lost 0 bases, V lost 2 bases, and 14 bases had no gene match. CDR1 and CDR2 from the germline V gene are SEHNR and FQNEAQ (reference sequence). CDR3 amino acids: CASSLFLVGTGYMNTEAFF. The CDR3 DNA is TGTGCCAGCAGCTTATTCCTCGTCGGGACAGGCTACATGAACACTGAAGCTTTCTTT.

The chain employs TRBV9 and TRBJ2-3; unclear D gene. Germline CDR1 reads SGDLS; CDR2 reads YYNGEE. V lost 3 bases and J 6 bases, leaving 14 bases between the germline ends. The CDR3 extends over 14 amino acids. The CDR3 loop reads CASSAVSTRDTQYF. The DNA of the CDR3 is TGTGCCAGCAGCGCTGTCTCTACCAGGGATACGCAGTATTTT.

This clonotype was seen at least ten times. This rearrangement joins TRBV29-1 to TRBJ2-3; D not resolved. The CDR3 length is 10 residues. Germline V gene sequence: CDR1 SQVTM, CDR2 ANQGSEA. Trimming took 7 bases from V and 4 from J, leaving 6 bases between them. The CDR3 DNA follows: TGCAGCGCTGTATCAGATACGCAGTATTTT. Translating gives CSAVSDTQYF.

This chain uses TRBV7-9 with TRBJ2-1, with 8 bases aligning to TRBD1. The CDR3 is made up of 16 amino acids. Trimming at V came to 2 bases and at J to 4 bases, leaving 7 bases not matched to a gene. Per germline, CDR1 SEHNR and CDR2 FQNEAQ (reference sequence). CDR3 sequence (DNA): TGTGCCAGCAGCTTATGGGACAGGCAGGGGTACAATGAGCAGTTCTTC. Translating it yields CASSLWDRQGYNEQFF.

The gene calls are TRBV28 and TRBJ1-4; tentatively, D is TRBD1 (5 bases). CDR1 and CDR2 from the germline V gene are MDHEN and SYDVKM. The CDR3 is 17 residues long. V shed 6 bases and J shed 8 bases, with 25 bases lying between them. The CDR3 DNA follows: TGTGCCAGCAGCGAAAACCCCGGGACCTCCTCGAAGGAAAAACTGTTTTTT. This sequence encodes CASSENPGTSSKEKLFF.